Listed here are 3 T cell receptor beta chains from one sample, sequenced in a study of cytomegalovirus exposure and HLA in healthy donors. Sequencing used immunoSEQ multiplex PCR; TCRdb keeps in-frame clones, though not all of them. Among fewer than 350,000 clones listed, roughly 90% were seen once. Sequencing input: PBMCs. Receptor source: a young woman in good health and CMV-seronegative.

This clone appeared once. The chain links TRBV9 to TRBJ1-1, with D possibly being TRBD1 (5 bases). The CDR3 consists of 14 residues. CDR1 and CDR2 (germline): SGDLS, YYNGEE. V was cut by 0 bases and J by 2 bases, with 8 bases left in between. CDR3 amino acids: CASSVGGSNTEAFF. The CDR3 DNA follows: TGTGCCAGCAGCGTAGGGGGCAGCAACACTGAAGCTTTCTTT.

This rearrangement joins TRBV4-1 to TRBJ1-6, with D unresolved. Per the germline V gene, CDR1 is MGHRA and CDR2 is YSYEKL. The CDR3 contains 15 residues. V shed 0 bases and J shed 10 bases, with 13 bases lying between them. The CDR3 region is CASSQETPLRSPLHF. The CDR3, as DNA: TGCGCCAGCAGCCAAGAAACCCCACTGCGATCACCCCTCCACTTT.

This rearrangement joins TRBV5-1 to TRBJ2-7; D unresolved. In germline, CDR1 is SGHRS, CDR2 YFSETQ. V gave up 4 bases and J gave up 1 base, with 12 bases separating them. The length of the CDR3 is 14 residues. In DNA, the CDR3 is TGCGCCAGCAGCCCCGGTTCTGCTTCCTACGAGCAGTACTTC. Protein product: CASSPGSASYEQYF.